This TCR beta chain emerged from a study of T cell repertoires in cytomegalovirus infection. Study-level information: Public TCR beta signatures were indicative of both CMV infection and a matching HLA type.

This clonotype was found many times. Its antigen remains unknown. TCRdb re-called the reads with MiXCR, one entry per CDR3 protein. The data show around 740,000 distinct CDR3 sequences, 35% to 40% seen once. Points from the study as a whole: Predominance within the ex vivo response was attributable to HLA-C-restricted CMV-specific TCR beta clonotypes. CMV carriers with the relevant HLA were identified by cumulative public TCR beta family frequency.

The TCR was taken from a human donor in good health (CMV status not recorded). Some clones in this sample may be carry-over from other donors' samples. The specimen was PBMCs.

The CDR3 region has the DNA TGCAGCGTTGAAGATCTTCACAGGGGTTCTGGAAACACCATATATTTT. It specifies CSVEDLHRGSGNTIYF. The chain combines TRBV29-1 with TRBJ1-3, with 7 bases aligning to TRBD1. CDR3 length equals 16 residues. Germline CDR1 is SQVTM and CDR2 is ANQGSEA. Germline trimming cut 0 bases from V and 1 base from J; bases unmatched to any gene: 6.